This record covers a single TCR beta chain. No antigen is known for it. Nothing much larger sits one base from this clone, and base qualities are not available. The sample comes from a study of cytomegalovirus exposure and HLA in healthy donors (dated by TCRdb to the late 2010s). Study-level background: The 666 repertoires of the first cohort and the 95 to 150 validation repertoires were produced on the same platform, according to a later analysis. The study was designed to test whether signatures of past pathogen exposure could be identified by cataloging public T cell receptors. Along with the approximately 700-subject first cohort, a separate validation cohort of over a hundred different subjects was used. To predict cytomegalovirus infection status, the study brought together high-throughput TCR immunosequencing, statistical association of individual TCRs with disease status, and machine learning. General findings and caveats noted by the study authors: In vitro tests confirmed that a few of the cytomegalovirus-associated TCR beta chains recognize cytomegalovirus antigens. The classifier was reported to diagnose cytomegalovirus status with high specificity and sensitivity in both the original and validation cohorts. All 120 or so repertoires were used to score co-occurrence in the validation cohort in a later analysis, because that analysis had no HLA typing for the cohort. Of the cluster scores, approximately 94% were above 0 in a later analysis, which found that TCRs clustered in the first cohort also tended to co-occur in the roughly 130 validation repertoires. According to the authors, the approach could potentially be generalized to other disease states and immunological phenotypes. Across donors, most TCR sequences were observed very rarely, whereas some public TCRs were present in many individuals. A total of 150 or so TCR beta chains were listed by the study as associated with cytomegalovirus.

The library relied on the immunoSEQ multiplex PCR assay. For the original study's pipeline: A statistical classification framework was developed to diagnose cytomegalovirus status using the catalog of TCR beta chain sequences. The table comes from immuneACCESS by way of TCRdb, which keeps in-frame sequences with V and J called. Part of the clones is missing from these tables; in studies checked, under half for an unresolved V gene and the rest for unknown reasons. V and J calls and clone size are as listed in that table; D and trimming were resolved from the DNA. For this sample there are some 240,000 clones; around 86% appear just once. The ten largest clones add up to 1.5% to 2.5% of the sample. Separate from the approximately 700-subject first cohort, the validation cohort of 95 to 150 subjects was the group to which the donors belonged. The receptor's source is a woman aged 18-29 years in good health and CMV-seropositive. Sequencing was carried out using PBMCs.

The nucleotide sequence is given as TGTGCCAGCAGCTTGGTGGGGCAGGGAGGGTATGGCTACACCTTC. This yields the protein CASSLVGQGGYGYTF. The chain is encoded by TRBV5-4 joined to TRBJ1-2, with a weak D call of TRBD1 (5 bases match). From the cysteine up to the phenylalanine, the CDR3 has a length of 15 residues. Of the read, only the CDR3 DNA is kept; its 45 bases are in frame from base 1. Between the V and J ends, shortened by 0 bases and 5 bases respectively, the junction contains 14 bases. CDR1 and CDR2 are read off the germline V gene (reference sequence) as SGHNT and YYREEE. When the CDR3 is completed using the reference TRBV5-4 and TRBJ1-2 genes on either side, the full variable domain is ETGVTQSPTHLIKTRGQQVTLRCSSQSGHNTVSWYQQALGQGPQFIFQYYREEENGRGNFPPRFSGLQFPNYSSELNVNALELDDSALYLCASSLVGQGGYGYTFGSGTRLTVV.